The next 19 T cell receptor beta chains were all read from a single sample in a study of cytomegalovirus exposure and HLA in healthy donors. PCR was performed using 60 Vbeta and 13 Jbeta primers. TCRdb's table, derived via immunoSEQ multiplex PCR, lists solely in-frame clones and lacks some. The sample has about 40,000 clones; approximately 63% are singletons. Sample: PBMCs. The receptor source for this set is a man in his forties or fifties in good health and CMV-seronegative.

V gene TRBV27 combines with J gene TRBJ2-3; 8 bases are shared with TRBD2. The germline CDR1 and CDR2 sequences are MNHEY and SMNVEV (reference sequence). The CDR3 loop spans 14 amino acids. V lost 8 bases, J lost 0 bases, and 4 bases stayed unmatched. This CDR3 reads CASRQRGSTDTQYF. The DNA of the CDR3 is TGTGCCAGCCGCCAGCGGGGGAGCACAGATACGCAGTATTTT.

This chain links TRBV13 with TRBJ2-1; 7 nucleotides agree with TRBD2. The V segment lost 1 base and the J segment 4 bases; nucleotides outside the gene matches: 4. CDR3 size: 15 residues. Germline V gene sequence: CDR1 PRHDT, CDR2 FYEKMQ (reference sequence). CDR3 DNA sequence: TGTGCCAGCAGCTTAGAGAGCGGGGAGTACAATGAGCAGTTCTTC. Residues: CASSLESGEYNEQFF.

The rearrangement uses TRBV29-1 and TRBJ2-1; TRBD2 agrees at 7 bases. Germline V gene data show CDR1 as SQVTM and CDR2 as ANQGSEA. CDR3 length: 13 residues. With 5 bases clipped from V and 8 bases from J, the junction kept 9 bases outside the gene matches. CDR3 region: CSVRGDFRDEQFF. DNA for the CDR3: TGCAGCGTTCGGGGGGACTTCAGGGATGAGCAGTTCTTC.

The chain uses TRBV29-1 and TRBJ1-3; 7 nucleotides agree with TRBD1. The junction had 5 bases not matched to a gene; V was cut back by 6 bases and J by 0 bases. Germline V gene data show CDR1 as SQVTM and CDR2 as ANQGSEA. This CDR3 spans 14 amino acids. CDR3 bases: TGCAGCGTCGTCCGGGACAGCTCTGGAAACACCATATATTTT. Translating gives CSVVRDSSGNTIYF. Full variable domain (remainder filled in from reference TRBV29-1 and TRBJ1-3): SAVISQKPSRDICQRGTSLTIQCQVDSQVTMMFWYRQQPGQSLTLIATANQGSEATYESGFVIDKFPISRPNLTFSTLTVSNMSPEDSSIYLCSVVRDSSGNTIYFGEGSWLTVV.

The V gene is TRBV20-1, the J gene TRBJ1-2; tentative D call: TRBD1 (5 bases). The CDR3 spans 11 residues. V was clipped by 6 bases and J by 6 bases, with 11 bases between them. Germline V lookup: CDR1 DFQATT, CDR2 SNEGSKA (reference sequence). The CDR3 DNA sequence: TGCAGTGCCCCGACAGTGGATGGCTACACCTTC. Translated: CSAPTVDGYTF.

The V call is TRBV7-8, the J call TRBJ2-1, with 10 bases fitting TRBD2. V lost 1 base and J lost 5; bases outside the gene matches: 2. This CDR3 comprises 15 residues. Germline V gene data show CDR1 as SGHVS and CDR2 as FQNEAQ. The CDR3 DNA reads TGTGCCAGCAGCTTAGGGACTAGCGGCAACAATGAGCAGTTCTTC. Amino acids: CASSLGTSGNNEQFF.

This chain joins TRBV4-1 and TRBJ1-2; 8 nucleotides agree with TRBD1. Germline V gives CDR1 MGHRA, CDR2 YSYEKL. The length of the CDR3 is 16 residues. The ends lost 3 bases at V and 1 base at J; junction bases unmatched: 7. As DNA, the CDR3 is TGCGCCAGCAGCCACGACAGGGGCAGACTTAACTATGGCTACACCTTC. This gives the protein CASSHDRGRLNYGYTF.

The V and J genes are TRBV5-4 and TRBJ2-7, with D perhaps matching TRBD1 (6 bases). The CDR3 loop spans 14 amino acids. Germline loops: CDR1 SGHNT, CDR2 YYREEE (reference sequence). V lost 1 base to trimming and J lost 0 bases, with 8 bases between them. The CDR3 sequence: CASSLQGSSYEQYF. The DNA of the CDR3 is TGTGCCAGCAGCTTGCAGGGGAGCTCCTACGAGCAGTACTTC.

This sequence joins TRBV7-2 and TRBJ2-7; unclear D gene. The CDR3 is 12 residues long. Trimming shortened V by 4 bases and J by 0 bases, and 4 bases separated the two germline ends. Per the germline V gene, CDR1 is SGHTA and CDR2 is FQGNSA. CDR3 amino acids: CASSYISYEQYF. As DNA, the CDR3 is TGTGCCAGCAGCTACATCTCCTACGAGCAGTACTTC.

The V call is TRBV7-9, the J call TRBJ2-5, with unresolved D. The CDR3 spans 15 residues. The V and J ends lost 3 bases and 1 base respectively, with 12 bases between them. The germline gives CDR1 SEHNR, CDR2 FQNEAQ (reference sequence). The chain's CDR3 is CASSFSHWPQETQYF. DNA of the CDR3: TGTGCCAGCAGCTTTAGCCACTGGCCCCAAGAGACCCAGTACTTC.

This clone was seen a few times. The chain recombines TRBV29-1 with TRBJ1-6; the D gene is possibly TRBD1 (6 bases). Germline V CDR1 and CDR2: SQVTM, ANQGSEA. This CDR3 contains 14 residues. The CDR3 sequence is CRGSGGRYNSPLHF. The CDR3, as DNA: TGCAGAGGAAGCGGGGGCCGCTATAATTCACCCCTCCACTTT.

This clone was recorded a few times. The chain couples TRBV7-8 to TRBJ1-1; D gene unclear. V lost 7 bases and J lost 1, with 10 bases in between. Germline V gene sequence: CDR1 SGHVS, CDR2 FQNEAQ. The CDR3 covers 13 residues. CDR3 sequence: CASTPTANTEAFF. The CDR3 DNA follows: TGTGCCAGCACCCCTACCGCGAACACTGAAGCTTTCTTT.

The table lists this clone with a few counts. This chain connects TRBV4-1 to TRBJ2-4; 9 bases are shared with TRBD2. The CDR3 length is 18 residues. Germline-derived CDR1 and CDR2 are MGHRA and YSYEKL. The J segment lost 6 bases and the V segment lost 0 bases, leaving 12 bases of the junction unmatched. CDR3: CASSQDRASGGTGNIQYF. CDR3 DNA: TGCGCCAGCAGCCAAGATCGGGCAAGCGGGGGGACCGGAAACATTCAGTACTTC.

This clone was counted once. The rearrangement links TRBV6-5 to TRBJ2-5; tentative D call: TRBD2 (5 bases). V was trimmed by 2 bases and J by 9 bases, leaving 16 bases between them. Germline values: CDR1 MNHEY, CDR2 SVGAGI. This CDR3 contains 14 residues. CDR3: CASSYNEDSGAQYF. For the CDR3, the DNA is TGTGCCAGCAGTTACAACGAAGACTCCGGGGCCCAGTACTTC.

This chain links TRBV6-5 with TRBJ2-1; TRBD2 aligns across 8 bases. The V and J ends lost 0 bases and 14 bases, in that order; junction bases with no gene match: 9. CDR1 MNHEY and CDR2 SVGAGI come from the germline V gene. This CDR3 has 14 amino acids. CDR3 sequence reads: CASSYSNGGAREFF. The CDR3 DNA sequence: TGTGCCAGCAGTTACTCGAACGGGGGGGCCAGGGAGTTCTTC.

J is TRBJ1-4 and V is TRBV29-1, with 7 bases matching TRBD1. CDR1 SQVTM and CDR2 ANQGSEA come from the germline V gene. The junction had 13 bases not matched to a gene; V was cut back by 1 base and J by 5 bases. CDR3 length equals 17 residues. This CDR3 is CSVEAVGGRDRNEKLFF. The CDR3 nucleotides read TGCAGCGTTGAAGCGGTAGGGGGCAGAGATCGGAATGAAAAACTGTTTTTT. Combining the CDR3 with reference TRBV29-1 and TRBJ1-4 gives the whole variable domain SAVISQKPSRDICQRGTSLTIQCQVDSQVTMMFWYRQQPGQSLTLIATANQGSEATYESGFVIDKFPISRPNLTFSTLTVSNMSPEDSSIYLCSVEAVGGRDRNEKLFFGSGTQLSVL.

V is TRBV11-2 and J is TRBJ2-3; D is possibly TRBD2 (7 bases). This CDR3 is 16 amino acids long. V was trimmed by 5 bases and J by 2 bases, leaving 17 bases between them. The germline CDR1 and CDR2 sequences are SGHAT and FQNNGV. The chain's CDR3 is CASSTTGGQSTDTQYF. The CDR3, as DNA: TGTGCCAGCAGCACTACGGGGGGCCAATCCACAGATACGCAGTATTTT.

V usage is TRBV9 and J usage is TRBJ2-7, with D uncertain. The V end was cut by 3 bases, the J end by 3 bases, with 10 bases between. The CDR3 is made up of 13 amino acids. Germline CDR1 SGDLS, CDR2 YYNGEE. The chain's CDR3 is CASSGGLDYEQYF. DNA of the CDR3: TGTGCCAGCAGCGGCGGTCTTGACTACGAGCAGTACTTC.

As DNA, the CDR3 is TGTGCCAGCAGTCCTGCCGGGACAGGGTCCTACAATGAGCAGTTCTTC. Translation gives CASSPAGTGSYNEQFF. This rearrangement joins TRBV2 to TRBJ2-1; 9 bases align to TRBD1. CDR3 length equals 16 residues. With 5 bases clipped from V and 1 base from J, the junction kept 6 bases outside the gene matches. Germline V gene sequence: CDR1 SNHLY, CDR2 FYNNEI.